This TCR beta chain was sequenced in a study of blood T cell repertoires in COVID-19. Study-level information: Sites across the United States, Italy and Spain contributed samples from acute and convalescent COVID-19. In each case, the material was cDNA or gDNA derived from T cells, B-cell-depleted T cells, or PBMCs.

Germline lookup yields CDR1 KGHSH and CDR2 LQKENI. Trimming shortened V by 2 bases and J by 6 bases, and 10 bases separated the two germline ends. The CDR3 runs to 13 residues. Original analysis: Reference gene primer amplification in the assay estimated nucleated cell counts. Using immunoSEQ multiplex PCR, the repertoire was profiled, and TCRdb retains in-frame clones only, with some absent. The DNA was the basis for D and trimming; V, J and clone size are from that table. The table has over 55,000 clones, around nine tenths seen once. Sequenced: peripheral blood. The gene calls are TRBV18 and TRBJ1-2; D unclear. The sequence derives from a woman of 80 years or more with acute or convalescent COVID-19. The CDR3, as DNA: TGTGCCAGCTCACCAGGCGGAACGAATGGCTACACCTTC. It translates to CASSPGGTNGYTF.